The sequence of this T cell receptor (beta chain) was determined in a study of chemoradiotherapy in HPV16-positive cancers. Study conclusions and caveats: Non-HPV-specific T cells did not expand in tumors during treatment, whereas candidate HPV-specific clones and E7-related motifs did.

The assay was immunoSEQ multiplex PCR, and TCRdb's table has in-frame clones only and misses some. The table has 20,000 or so clones, roughly 82% seen once. With respect to this clone: Its antigen is still unknown.

Germline V gene sequence: CDR1 SGHRS, CDR2 YFSETQ. CDR3 length: 14 residues. Trimming removed 2 bases from V and 8 bases from J, with 14 bases in between. V usage is TRBV5-1 and J usage is TRBJ2-1; tentative D call: TRBD2 (7 bases). The receptor's source is a human donor with HPV-associated anogenital cancer. Sample: blood, taken from a patient who underwent chemoradiotherapy. CDR3 nucleotide sequence: TGCGCCAGCAGCTTAGGGGGGGTTGGGGATGAGCAGTTCTTC. The encoded protein is CASSLGGVGDEQFF.